Described below is a single T cell receptor beta chain sequence and its context. Trimming took 1 base from V and 6 from J, leaving 19 bases between them. CDR3 length: 16 residues. CDR1 is DFQATT, CDR2 SNEGSKA, per germline (reference sequence). The sample comes from a study of CD8 T cells in Susac syndrome. The authors carried out high-throughput sequencing of TCR beta. They applied it to CD8+ and CD4+ T cells obtained from blood. Relapsing-remitting disease, either stable or active, was present in the multiple sclerosis controls, who were treatment-naive patients. Through negative isolation, CD4+ and CD8+ T cells were obtained, while TEMRA cells were enriched using FACS. Reverse transcription of about 0.5 to 1 ug RNA used random hexamers. A multiplex approach, immunoSEQ multiplex PCR, amplified TCR beta CDR3 across 54 Vbeta and 13 Jbeta. TCRdb passed the immunoSEQ multiplex PCR reads through MiXCR, listing each CDR3 protein once. The top ten clones hold 0.11% of a sample with about 280,000 distinct CDR3 sequences, approximately 81% of them seen once.

The rearrangement joins TRBV20-1 to TRBJ2-1; tentative D call: TRBD2 (6 bases). The clonotype was recovered from a human donor with multiple sclerosis. The material sequenced was CD8+ T cells from PBMCs. Written as DNA, the CDR3 is TGCAGTGCTAGAGCCACCCGGGGGAGGCCTGGCAATGAGCAGTTCTTC. Translating it yields CSARATRGRPGNEQFF.